This T cell receptor beta chain was found in a study of blood T cells in healthy people across ages. PCR was performed a second time for about 6 to 12 cycles using a sample-barcoded 5' primer and a J-beta primer mix. TCRdb fed the 5' RACE reads into MiXCR, producing one record per CDR3 protein. The top ten hold 9.4% of the sample, which has about 760,000 distinct CDR3 sequences, just under 25% seen once. Study-wide results and caveats: Diversity of TCR beta per million T cells declined in a roughly linear way with age. Donor CMV status was unknown, possibly confounding expanded clonotype changes. A strong correlation was found between TCR beta diversity and the percentage of naive T cells.

As regards this clonotype: The antigen is unknown.

CDR3 size: 14 residues. V lost 4 bases and J 0 bases, leaving 13 bases between the germline ends. Germline V gives CDR1 SQVTM, CDR2 ANQGSEA. This sample was also put to use in a study of T cells of mothers and their children.

Material: blood. The clonotype originates from a boy between 10 and 17 years old in good health. The genes are TRBV29-1 and TRBJ2-7; D might be TRBD1 (5 bases). The CDR3 protein is CSVAPREASYEQYF. In nucleotides, the CDR3 is TGCAGCGTTGCCCCCAGGGAAGCCTCCTACGAGCAGTACTTC.